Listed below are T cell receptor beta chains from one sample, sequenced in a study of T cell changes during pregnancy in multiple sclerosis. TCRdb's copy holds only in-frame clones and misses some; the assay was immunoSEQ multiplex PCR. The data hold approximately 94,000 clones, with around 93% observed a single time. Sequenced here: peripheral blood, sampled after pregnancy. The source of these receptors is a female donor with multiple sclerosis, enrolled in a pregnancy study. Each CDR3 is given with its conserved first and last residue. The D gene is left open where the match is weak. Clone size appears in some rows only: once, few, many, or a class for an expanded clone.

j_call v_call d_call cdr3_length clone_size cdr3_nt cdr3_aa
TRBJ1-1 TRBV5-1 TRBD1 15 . TGCGCCAGCAGCTCCATGACAGGGTACGGCACTGAAGCTTTCTTT CASSSMTGYGTEAFF
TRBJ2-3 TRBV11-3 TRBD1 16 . TGTGCCAGCAGCAACTCCCGGGACAGGGTGAAGGGTACGCAGTATTTT CASSNSRDRVKGTQYF
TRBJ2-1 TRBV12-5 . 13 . TGTGCTAGTGGTTTATCAGGGAATAGTCAGCAGTTCTTC CASGLSGNSQQFF
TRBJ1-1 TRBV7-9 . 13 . TGTGCCAGCAGCCTAACCGGACAGCCTGAAGCTTTCTTT CASSLTGQPEAFF
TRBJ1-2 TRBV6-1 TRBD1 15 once TGTGCCAGCACCGAACCGGGACAGGGGAACTATGGCTACACCTTC CASTEPGQGNYGYTF
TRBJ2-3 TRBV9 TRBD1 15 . TGTGCCAGCAGCACAGGGGAGTGGAGCACAGATACGCAGTATTTT CASSTGEWSTDTQYF
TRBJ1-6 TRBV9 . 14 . TGTGCCAGCAGCGCCGACAACTATAATTCACCCCTCCACTTT CASSADNYNSPLHF
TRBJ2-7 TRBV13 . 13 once TGTGCCAGCAGCACCGCGGGGTCCTACGAGCAGTACTTC CASSTAGSYEQYF
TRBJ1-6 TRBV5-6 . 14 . TGTGCCAGCAGCTTGGACAGGGTAAATTCACCCCTCCACTTT CASSLDRVNSPLHF
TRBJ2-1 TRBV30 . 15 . TGTGCCTGGAGTACAACGGGGAGGTACTACAATGAGCAGTTCTTC CAWSTTGRYYNEQFF
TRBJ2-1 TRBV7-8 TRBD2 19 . TGTGCCAGCAGCAGGGGTCGGCTAGCGGGAGGGCCGGGTTACAATGAGCAGTTCTTC CASSRGRLAGGPGYNEQFF
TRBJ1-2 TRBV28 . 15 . TGTGCCAGCAGTTTCGGGGGAGGCGACAACTATGGCTACACCTTC CASSFGGGDNYGYTF
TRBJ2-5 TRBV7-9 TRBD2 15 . TGTGCCAGCAGCTTAGCGGGAGGGCCTGAAGAGACCCAGTACTTC CASSLAGGPEETQYF
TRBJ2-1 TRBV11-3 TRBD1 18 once TGTGCCAGCAGCTCGACATCCGGGACAGGGGTGGGGATAGACGAGCAGTTCTTC CASSSTSGTGVGIDEQFF
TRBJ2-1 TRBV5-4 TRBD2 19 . TGTGCCAGCAGCTTGGTCTCGGGGACTAGCGGGATTTCCTACAATGAGCAGTTCTTC CASSLVSGTSGISYNEQFF
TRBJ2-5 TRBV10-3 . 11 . TGTGCCACTGGGGCCGGTGAGACCCAGTACTTC CATGAGETQYF
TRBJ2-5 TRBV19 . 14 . TGTGCCAGTAGTCCTCTGGGGGCCGGGGAGACCCAGTACTTC CASSPLGAGETQYF
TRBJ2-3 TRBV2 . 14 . TGTGCCAGCACCCGACCCCACAGGACAGATACGCAGTATTTT CASTRPHRTDTQYF
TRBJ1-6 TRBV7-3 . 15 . TGTGCCAGCAGCTCGGGGGGGGCAGTAAATTCACCCCTCCACTTT CASSSGGAVNSPLHF
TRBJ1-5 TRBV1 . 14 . TGCACCAGCAGCCAGGGACAGGAGGATCAGCCCCAGCATTTT CTSSQGQEDQPQHF
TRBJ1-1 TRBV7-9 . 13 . TGTGCCAGCAGCTTAGCGACTAACACTGAAGCTTTCTTT CASSLATNTEAFF
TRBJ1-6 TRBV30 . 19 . TGTGCCTGGAGTGCTTATCTTCCCGGGGATGGTCTCGGTAATTCACCCCTCCACTTT CAWSAYLPGDGLGNSPLHF
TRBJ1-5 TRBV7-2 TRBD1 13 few TGTGCCAGCAGTGTCGACAGGGGTCAGCCCCAGCATTTT CASSVDRGQPQHF
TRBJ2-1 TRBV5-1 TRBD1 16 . TGCGCCAGCAGCTTCGGGACAGGGAGCTCCTACAATGAGCAGTTCTTC CASSFGTGSSYNEQFF
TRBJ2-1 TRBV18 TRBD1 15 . TGTGCCAGCTCACCATTACAGGGGGCCTACAATGAGCAGTTCTTC CASSPLQGAYNEQFF
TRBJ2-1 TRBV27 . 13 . TGTGCCAGCAGTATTAAAGGGGTGTCTGAGCAGTTCTTC CASSIKGVSEQFF
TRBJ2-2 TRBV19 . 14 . TGTGCCACCCGTGAACGGGTGGGAGGCGGGGAGCTGTTTTTT CATRERVGGGELFF
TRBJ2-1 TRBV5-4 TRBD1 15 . TGTGCCAGCAGCTTGGCATCAGGGGGATACAATGAGCAGTTCTTC CASSLASGGYNEQFF
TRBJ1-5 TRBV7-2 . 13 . TGTGCCAGCAGCTTAGACTCCGATCAGCCCCAGCATTTT CASSLDSDQPQHF
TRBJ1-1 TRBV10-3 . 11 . TGTGCCATCAGTGGCGTGTCTGAAGCTTTCTTT CAISGVSEAFF
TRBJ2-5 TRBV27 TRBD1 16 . TGTGCCAGCAGCCCAGCGGGACAGGGGGCATGGGAGACCCAGTACTTC CASSPAGQGAWETQYF
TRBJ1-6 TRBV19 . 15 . TGTGCCAGTAAACTAGGGGGAAGCAATAATTCACCCCTCCACTTT CASKLGGSNNSPLHF
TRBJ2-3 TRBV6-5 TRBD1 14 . TGTGCCAGCAGGCCGGGACAGGTCACAGATACGCAGTATTTT CASRPGQVTDTQYF
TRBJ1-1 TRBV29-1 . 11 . TGCAGCGTGGCGGGCGAGCGGCAAGCTTTCTTT CSVAGERQAFF
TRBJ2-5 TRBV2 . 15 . TGTGCCAGCACCCGCCTGACCGGGCGGGCGGAGACCCAGTACTTC CASTRLTGRAETQYF
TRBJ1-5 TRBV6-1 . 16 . TGTGCCAGCAGTGAAGCTAGGAGGGGGGGAAATCAGCCCCAGCATTTT CASSEARRGGNQPQHF
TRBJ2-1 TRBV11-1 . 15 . TGTGCCAGCAGCTTAAGGGGGAACTCCTACAATGAGCAGTTCTTC CASSLRGNSYNEQFF
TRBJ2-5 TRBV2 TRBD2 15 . TGTGCCAGCAGTGGTCTAGCGGGCCTCCAAGAGACCCAGTACTTC CASSGLAGLQETQYF
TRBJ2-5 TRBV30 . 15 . TGTGCCTGGAGTGTACAGTCTGTGGGCGGGGAGACCCAGTACTTC CAWSVQSVGGETQYF
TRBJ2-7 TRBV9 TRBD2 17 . TGTGCCAGCAGCGTAGCACCGGGGACTAGCGGGATCGGGGAGCAGTACTTC CASSVAPGTSGIGEQYF
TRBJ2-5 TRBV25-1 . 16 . TGTGCCAGCAGTGAATCTTTCCTGGGGAGGCAAGAGACCCAGTACTTC CASSESFLGRQETQYF
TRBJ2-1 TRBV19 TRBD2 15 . TGTGCCAGTAGTATAGAGGGGCTAGCGGACAATGAGCAGTTCTTC CASSIEGLADNEQFF
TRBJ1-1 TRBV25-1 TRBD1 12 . TGTGCCAGCAGTCCTGGGACAGGGGAAGCTTTCTTT CASSPGTGEAFF
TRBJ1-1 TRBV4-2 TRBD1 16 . TGTGCCAGCAGCCAAGAACAGGGGTTGGGTAATCCGGAAGCTTTCTTT CASSQEQGLGNPEAFF
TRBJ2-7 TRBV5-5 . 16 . TGTGCCAGCAGCCTAAAACAGGGCACGAGCTCCTACGAGCAGTACTTC CASSLKQGTSSYEQYF
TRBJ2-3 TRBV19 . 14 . TGTGCCACGCGGGACAGCCGTTCGTCCGATACGCAGTATTTT CATRDSRSSDTQYF
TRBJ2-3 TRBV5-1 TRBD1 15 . TGCGCCAGCAGCCCCGGGACAGGGGGTGCAGATACGCAGTATTTT CASSPGTGGADTQYF